This T cell receptor (beta chain) is drawn from a study of T cells after somatic rescue of genetic block. Of note for this clone: This sample also contains other DNA sequences that code for the same CDR3.

Only in-frame clones appear in the TCRdb table, and some are missing; sequencing was by immunoSEQ multiplex PCR. The table records more than 12,000 clones, about 70% of them present only once. The CDR3 covers 14 residues. Germline CDR1 reads MDHEN; CDR2 reads SYDVKM. The V end lost 2 bases, the J end lost 1 base, and 9 bases lay between the germline ends. The V and J genes are TRBV28 and TRBJ2-7, with D tentatively TRBD1 (6 bases). This receptor was obtained from a boy between 10 and 17 years old. The sample taken for sequencing was peripheral blood mononuclear cells (PBMCs). The CDR3, as DNA: TGTGCCAGCAGTTTAATTGGGACATCCTACGAGCAGTACTTC. This sequence encodes CASSLIGTSYEQYF.